These 25 T cell receptor beta chains were all obtained from the same sample, sequenced in a study of identical twins. TCRdb used MiXCR to reprocess the 5' RACE reads, holding one entry per CDR3 protein. The sample includes about 690,000 distinct CDR3 sequences, approximately 21% of them seen just once. These data are also associated with another study on T cells expressing NK-cell markers.

The sequencing sample was made of PBMCs. These receptor sequences come from a woman under 30 in good health.

This clonotype was detected only a few times. This chain connects TRBV4-1 to TRBJ2-1, with a tentative D call TRBD2 (5 bases). The CDR3 runs 13 residues. Germline assignment: CDR1 MGHRA and CDR2 YSYEKL. V was pared by 0 bases and J by 9 bases, with 9 bases between. CDR3 sequence reads: CASSQEGLFEQFF. CDR3 coding DNA: TGCGCCAGCAGCCAAGAAGGACTCTTTGAGCAGTTCTTC.

This rearrangement joins TRBV20-1 to TRBJ1-5; unclear D gene. This CDR3 spans 12 amino acids. Germline CDR1 DFQATT, CDR2 SNEGSKA (reference sequence). The germline V and J ends were trimmed by 6 bases and 5 bases, with 11 bases remaining between them. CDR3 loop: CSARPQHQPQHF. CDR3 DNA sequence: TGCAGTGCGAGACCACAACATCAGCCCCAGCATTTT.

This clonotype was counted between two and nine times. The rearrangement uses TRBV12-3 or TRBV12-4 and TRBJ2-1, with D possibly being TRBD2 (5 bases). CDR3 length equals 16 residues. The V end lost 0 bases, the J end lost 5 bases, and 14 bases lay between the germline ends. The CDR3 region is CASSLARASGNNEQFF. The CDR3 coding sequence is TGTGCCAGCAGTTTAGCGCGGGCTTCGGGGAACAATGAGCAGTTCTTC.

The chain is built from TRBV5-6 and TRBJ2-5; 9 bases align to TRBD2. This CDR3 is 20 amino acids long. Germline V gene lookup returns CDR1 SGHDT and CDR2 YYEEEE. V lost 0 bases to trimming and J lost 2 bases; unmatched junction nucleotides: 17. CDR3 sequence (DNA): TGTGCCAGCAGCTTGGTTCGGCTACTAGCGGGCGCCCCTTCTCAAGAGACCCAGTACTTC. It translates to CASSLVRLLAGAPSQETQYF.

This clonotype has a single count. The chain carries TRBV20-1 and TRBJ2-3; D is perhaps TRBD2 (6 bases). The V gene lost 2 bases and the J gene lost 6 bases, with 15 bases spanning the gap. The CDR3 has 14 amino acids. Germline V lookup: CDR1 DFQATT, CDR2 SNEGSKA (reference sequence). The CDR3 nucleotides read TGCAGTGCTAGACGAGGAGGGGCAAGGGATACGCAGTATTTT. Protein sequence: CSARRGGARDTQYF.

The chain employs TRBV5-1 and TRBJ2-7, with a weak D call TRBD1 (6 bases). Trimming removed 1 base at V and 4 bases at J, with 12 bases between. The CDR3 sequence is 14 residues long. The germline V gene has CDR1 SGHRS and CDR2 YFSETQ. For the CDR3, the DNA is TGCGCCAGCAGCTTGAGGCAGGGGCAATACGAGCAGTACTTC. It yields the protein CASSLRQGQYEQYF.

The rearrangement links TRBV29-1 to TRBJ2-7; tentative D call: TRBD1 (6 bases). The length of the CDR3 is 12 residues. Trimming pared 4 bases from V and 2 bases from J, leaving 9 bases between. In germline, CDR1 is SQVTM, CDR2 ANQGSEA. The CDR3 loop reads CSVGTDTYEQYF. The CDR3 nucleotides read TGCAGCGTTGGGACAGACACCTACGAGCAGTACTTC.

This chain uses TRBV7-9 with TRBJ2-5; D unclear. This CDR3 region has 14 residues. V shed 3 bases and J shed 5 bases, with 13 bases lying between them. Germline V CDR1 and CDR2: SEHNR, FQNEAQ (reference sequence). Written as DNA, the CDR3 is TGTGCCAGCAGCTTTCACACGCCCGGGGAGACCCAGTACTTC. It codes for CASSFHTPGETQYF.

V gene TRBV20-1 combines with J gene TRBJ2-7; D not certain. V dropped 6 bases and J dropped 0 bases, with 12 bases sitting between them. This CDR3 is 13 amino acids long. Germline V CDR1 and CDR2: DFQATT, SNEGSKA (reference sequence). The CDR3 protein is CSARRHPSYEQYF. CDR3 in DNA: TGCAGTGCCAGACGGCACCCCTCCTACGAGCAGTACTTC.

This clonotype was seen ten or more times. The rearrangement links TRBV5-6 to TRBJ2-1, with D possibly TRBD1 on 8 matching bases. The V gene lost 0 bases and the J gene lost 2 bases, with 15 bases spanning the gap. Germline V gene data show CDR1 as SGHDT and CDR2 as YYEEEE. The CDR3 is 17 amino acids. For the CDR3, the DNA is TGTGCCAGCAGCTTGGCAGGGGGCGGGAGTACCTACAATGAGCAGTTCTTC. This translates into CASSLAGGGSTYNEQFF. Based on the CDR3 plus reference TRBV5-6 and TRBJ2-1, the full variable domain is DAGVTQSPTHLIKTRGQQVTLRCSPKSGHDTVSWYQQALGQGPQFIFQYYEEEERQRGNFPDRFSGHQFPNYSSELNVNALLLGDSALYLCASSLAGGGSTYNEQFFGPGTRLTVL.

V usage is TRBV5-1 and J usage is TRBJ2-7; the D gene is possibly TRBD1 (6 bases). The CDR3 loop spans 14 amino acids. Germline V CDR1 and CDR2: SGHRS, YFSETQ. V lost 4 bases, J lost 1 base, and 12 bases lay in between. The CDR3 sequence is CASSPGAGSYEQYF. CDR3 sequence (DNA): TGCGCCAGCAGCCCAGGGGCAGGGTCCTACGAGCAGTACTTC.

The chain joins TRBV5-1 to TRBJ2-1; D unclear. CDR3 length: 13 residues. Germline CDR1 SGHRS, CDR2 YFSETQ. Trimming shortened V by 2 bases and J by 6 bases, and 9 bases separated the two germline ends. CDR3 nucleotide sequence: TGCGCCAGCAGCTTACAGCTCCTCAATGAGCAGTTCTTC. Its protein product is CASSLQLLNEQFF.

This clonotype turned up a few times. The chain employs TRBV19 and TRBJ1-2; 11 nucleotides align to TRBD1. V dropped 9 bases and J dropped 8; count of bases not matched to a gene: 20. This CDR3 is built from 17 residues. Germline V gene sequence: CDR1 LNHDA, CDR2 SQIVND (reference sequence). CDR3: CARWTGGAPPPFWGYTF. CDR3 nucleotides: TGTGCCAGGTGGACAGGGGGCGCGCCCCCGCCTTTTTGGGGCTACACCTTC.

V is TRBV20-1 and J is TRBJ2-1; D is ambiguous. Trimming left V 5 bases short and J 4 bases short, with 15 bases between. The germline V gene encodes CDR1 DFQATT and CDR2 SNEGSKA (reference sequence). This CDR3 region has 14 residues. The CDR3 sequence is CSAPVRAGYNEQFF. The CDR3 region has the DNA TGCAGTGCTCCCGTACGGGCCGGGTACAATGAGCAGTTCTTC.

The genes are TRBV19 and TRBJ2-2, with 11 bases identical to TRBD2. The CDR3 covers 17 residues. CDR1 and CDR2 (germline): LNHDA, SQIVND (reference sequence). V trimming: 3 bases; J trimming: 6 bases; junction bases outside the gene matches: 9. As DNA, the CDR3 is TGTGCCAGTAGTATTCAAGGACTAGCGGGTTCGGCCGGGGAGCTGTTTTTT. As protein: CASSIQGLAGSAGELFF.

This clonotype was detected ten times or more. The CDR3 sequence: CASSVEGGPYEQYF. CDR3 coding DNA: TGTGCCAGCAGCGTCGAGGGAGGGCCCTACGAGCAGTACTTC. The genes are TRBV9 and TRBJ2-7, with 7 bases matching TRBD2. Germline CDR1 reads SGDLS; CDR2 reads YYNGEE. This CDR3 spans 14 amino acids. Trimming removed 2 bases from V and 2 bases from J; junction bases left unmatched: 4.

This clonotype showed up many times. At one of its ends the junction is not consistent with the germline gene, which may arise from a read error. The chain is built from TRBV7-9 and TRBJ2-1; 7 bases are a match to TRBD2. The germline V gene encodes CDR1 SEHNR and CDR2 FQNEAQ (reference sequence). This CDR3 region has 15 residues. The CDR3: CASSLVASGYNEQFF. In DNA, the CDR3 is TGTGCCAGCAGTTTAGTTGCTAGCGGTTACAATGAGCAGTTCTTC.

The chain recombines TRBV20-1 with TRBJ1-2; 10 bases agree with TRBD1. There are 13 residues in the CDR3. The V segment lost 0 bases and the J segment 8 bases; nucleotides outside the gene matches: 3. CDR1 and CDR2 from the germline V gene are DFQATT and SNEGSKA (reference sequence). The CDR3 spells CSARDDRGQGYTF. DNA for the CDR3: TGCAGTGCTAGAGATGACAGGGGGCAAGGCTACACCTTC.

This chain joins TRBV29-1 and TRBJ2-3; unclear D gene. Trimming stripped 3 bases from V and 6 bases from J, with 13 bases between. Looked up from germline, CDR1 is SQVTM and CDR2 is ANQGSEA. The CDR3 sequence is 13 residues long. For the CDR3, the DNA is TGCAGCGTTGAGGGCCTGGACGCCGATACGCAGTATTTT. Amino acids: CSVEGLDADTQYF.

V usage is TRBV12-5 and J usage is TRBJ2-3, with 11 bases matching TRBD2. The CDR3 spans 15 residues. Germline CDR1 reads LGHNT; CDR2 reads FRNRAP. After removal of 6 bases from V and 4 bases from J, the junction contained 6 bases not matched to a gene. The CDR3 DNA sequence: TGTGCTAGTGGCCCCCCGGGACTAGCGGCAGATACGCAGTATTTT. This codes for CASGPPGLAADTQYF.

This clonotype turned up a few times. The chain uses TRBV10-3 and TRBJ2-3; TRBD2 agrees at 7 bases. V lost 9 bases to trimming and J lost 4 bases; unmatched junction nucleotides: 7. This CDR3 contains 13 residues. Per the germline V gene, CDR1 is ENHRY and CDR2 is SYGVKD. CDR3 DNA: TGTGCCATGGGCGGGAGTCAATCAGATACGCAGTATTTT. It encodes CAMGGSQSDTQYF.

The table lists this clonotype with many counts. This chain uses TRBV29-1 with TRBJ2-1; D may be TRBD2 (5 bases). The CDR3 totals 13 residues. V gave up 3 bases and J gave up 7 bases, with 13 bases separating them. Germline V gene sequence: CDR1 SQVTM, CDR2 ANQGSEA. CDR3 residues: CSVDPGFKNEQFF. The CDR3 DNA sequence: TGCAGCGTTGATCCGGGATTTAAGAATGAGCAGTTCTTC.

This rearrangement joins TRBV5-5 to TRBJ1-5, with D maybe TRBD1 (6 bases). V lost 4 bases, J lost 3 bases, and 8 bases lay in between. The CDR3 length is 13 residues. CDR1 is SGHKS, CDR2 YYEKEE, per germline (reference sequence). CDR3: CASSPGHNQPQHF. CDR3 in DNA: TGTGCCAGCAGCCCGGGACACAATCAGCCCCAGCATTTT.

This clonotype has at least ten counts. V usage is TRBV7-2 and J usage is TRBJ2-1, with TRBD2 matching over 12 bases. The CDR3 loop spans 15 amino acids. Germline V gene lookup returns CDR1 SGHTA and CDR2 FQGNSA. The V segment lost 1 base and the J segment 6 bases; nucleotides outside the gene matches: 1. CDR3 protein: CASSLVTSGSNEQFF. The CDR3 DNA is TGTGCCAGCAGCTTAGTGACTAGCGGGAGCAATGAGCAGTTCTTC.

The rearrangement uses TRBV5-1 and TRBJ2-3; D is tentatively TRBD1 or TRBD2 (5 bases each). V dropped 4 bases and J dropped 0 bases, with 12 bases sitting between them. Germline V gene lookup returns CDR1 SGHRS and CDR2 YFSETQ. CDR3 size: 15 residues. Here the CDR3 DNA reads TGCGCCAGCAGCGTGACTGGGGGTAGCACAGATACGCAGTATTTT. Translated, it gives CASSVTGGSTDTQYF.